A single sample gave rise to the 27 T cell receptor beta chains below, sequenced in a study of CD8 T cells in ankylosing spondylitis. TCRdb reanalysed the 5' RACE reads using MiXCR and keeps one entry per CDR3 protein. The profile shows about 200,000 distinct CDR3 sequences, roughly 25% of them singletons. The material sequenced was blood, either unsorted or a sorted T cell fraction (not recorded which). The receptors here all came from a male donor with ankylosing spondylitis or in good health (not recorded which).

At least ten counts were recorded for this clonotype. The chain combines TRBV5-1 with TRBJ2-1, with D possibly TRBD1 on 6 matching bases. Trimming removed 5 bases from V and 6 bases from J, with 18 bases in between. CDR1 and CDR2 from the germline V gene are SGHRS and YFSETQ. This CDR3 region has 15 residues. The chain's CDR3 is CASRLGQSESNEQFF. The CDR3 bases are TGCGCCAGCAGGTTAGGACAGTCCGAAAGCAATGAGCAGTTCTTC. Full variable domain (outside the CDR3, taken from reference TRBV5-1 and TRBJ2-1): KAGVTQTPRYLIKTRGQQVTLSCSPISGHRSVSWYQQTPGQGLQFLFEYFSETQRNKGNFPGRFSGRQFSNSRSEMNVSTLELGDSALYLCASRLGQSESNEQFFGPGTRLTVL.

The V call is TRBV27, the J call TRBJ2-7; 9 bases fit TRBD1. The CDR3 is 13 residues long. Germline CDR1 reads MNHEY; CDR2 reads SMNVEV (reference sequence). V gave up 6 bases and J gave up 8 bases; unmatched junction bases: 8. The CDR3 sequence is CASRPTGGGKQYF. CDR3 in DNA: TGTGCCAGCAGGCCCACAGGGGGCGGCAAGCAGTACTTC.

The J gene is TRBJ1-1, the V gene TRBV29-1; 7 bases are shared with TRBD1. Per the germline V gene, CDR1 is SQVTM and CDR2 is ANQGSEA. This CDR3 is built from 13 residues. The CDR3: CAAGGQMNTEAFF. The CDR3 DNA reads TGCGCCGCCGGGGGACAGATGAACACTGAAGCTTTCTTT.

This clonotype was observed a few times. CDR3 amino acids: CSVRDRAEGQPQHF. The CDR3 DNA reads TGCAGCGTCAGGGACAGGGCGGAAGGTCAGCCCCAGCATTTT. The chain combines TRBV29-1 with TRBJ1-5; 9 positions agree with TRBD1. The CDR3 consists of 14 residues. Germline loops: CDR1 SQVTM, CDR2 ANQGSEA. J lost 6 bases, V lost 6 bases, and 9 bases had no gene match.

The chain employs TRBV7-2 and TRBJ2-1; no firm D call. This CDR3 is 15 amino acids long. The ends were cut back, 5 bases at V and 2 bases at J, with 13 bases in the middle. Germline lookup yields CDR1 SGHTA and CDR2 FQGNSA. CDR3 bases: TGTGCCAGCAGCCGTAGGGCCGACACCTACAATGAGCAGTTCTTC. As protein: CASSRRADTYNEQFF.

This clonotype was recorded at least ten times. The V and J genes are TRBV7-2 and TRBJ2-7; TRBD1 agrees at 7 bases. Germline CDR1 SGHTA, CDR2 FQGNSA. The junction had 8 bases not matched to a gene; V was cut back by 5 bases and J by 1 base. The length of the CDR3 is 15 residues. Written as DNA, the CDR3 is TGTGCCAGCAGCCGGAGACAGGGTGGGTCCTACGAGCAGTACTTC. Its translation is CASSRRQGGSYEQYF. Drawing the rest from reference TRBV7-2 and TRBJ2-7, the complete variable domain is GAGVSQSPSNKVTEKGKDVELRCDPISGHTALYWYRQSLGQGLEFLIYFQGNSAPDKSGLPSDRFSAERTGGSVSTLTIQRTQQEDSAVYLCASSRRQGGSYEQYFGPGTRLTVT.

The rearrangement links TRBV10-3 to TRBJ1-2, with no clear D. Trimming removed 7 bases at V and 6 bases at J, with 15 bases between. There are 13 residues in the CDR3. Germline lookup yields CDR1 ENHRY and CDR2 SYGVKD. CDR3 protein: CAINALSNDGYTF. For the CDR3, the DNA is TGTGCCATCAACGCCTTGTCCAACGATGGCTACACCTTC.

V is TRBV7-3 and J is TRBJ2-7; D is perhaps TRBD1 (5 bases). The germline CDR1 and CDR2 sequences are SGHTA and FQGTGA. The V end lost 5 bases, the J end lost 0 bases, and 11 bases lay between the germline ends. The CDR3 contains 14 residues. The CDR3 loop is CASSPSTDSYEQYF. CDR3 sequence (DNA): TGTGCCAGCAGCCCCTCGACAGACTCCTACGAGCAGTACTTC.

This clonotype was found many times. The chain links TRBV20-1 to TRBJ2-3; maybe TRBD2 (6 bases). V dropped 1 base and J dropped 6 bases, with 17 bases sitting between them. Germline V gene data show CDR1 as DFQATT and CDR2 as SNEGSKA (reference sequence). This CDR3 region has 15 residues. The CDR3 DNA reads TGCAGTGCTAGAGTTGCTGGCGGAGGGGTGGATACGCAGTATTTT. Translation: CSARVAGGGVDTQYF.

This clonotype was recorded many times. The V gene is TRBV15, the J gene TRBJ2-3; 10 nucleotides align to TRBD2. J lost 4 bases, V lost 0 bases, and 10 bases had no gene match. This CDR3 comprises 18 residues. Germline V gene lookup returns CDR1 LNHNV and CDR2 YYDKDF (reference sequence). CDR3 sequence reads: CATSRDQAGGPKADTQYF. The CDR3 DNA follows: TGTGCCACCAGCAGAGATCAAGCGGGAGGGCCTAAGGCAGATACGCAGTATTTT.

This clonotype was picked up many times. The gene calls are TRBV5-1 and TRBJ2-3; 7 bases are a match to TRBD2. This CDR3 is 14 amino acids long. V was pared by 3 bases and J by 6 bases, with 7 bases of the junction left unmatched. The germline V gene encodes CDR1 SGHRS and CDR2 YFSETQ. The CDR3 nucleotides read TGCGCCAGCAGCTCCGAGGGGAGGGGTGATACGCAGTATTTT. Amino acids: CASSSEGRGDTQYF.

This clonotype has only a few counts. CDR3 sequence (DNA): TGTGCCACCAGCCACAGGGGAAGGAATTACAATGAGCAGTTCTTC. It encodes CATSHRGRNYNEQFF. The gene calls are TRBV24-1 and TRBJ2-1, with 7 bases identical to TRBD1. The length of the CDR3 is 15 residues. J gave up 4 bases and V 7 bases, and 9 bases lay outside the gene matches. Germline CDR1 reads KGHDR; CDR2 reads SFDVKD.

This clonotype was recorded many times. CDR3 nucleotide sequence: TGTGCCAGCAGTTCCCAGGGCGCAAGAGGCAATCAGCCCCAGCATTTT. Its translation: CASSSQGARGNQPQHF. The gene calls are TRBV28 and TRBJ1-5; possibly TRBD1 for D (5 bases). Germline V CDR1 and CDR2: MDHEN, SYDVKM. The CDR3 length is 16 residues. The germline V and J ends were trimmed by 4 bases and 2 bases, with 15 bases remaining between them.

This chain links TRBV7-2 with TRBJ2-7; 7 positions match TRBD1. V gave up 3 bases and J gave up 1 base; unmatched junction bases: 6. CDR3 length: 15 residues. Germline V gives CDR1 SGHTA, CDR2 FQGNSA. The DNA of the CDR3 is TGTGCCAGCAGCTTGCCCCCGGGACAGTCCTACGAGCAGTACTTC. It yields the protein CASSLPPGQSYEQYF.

This clonotype has at least ten counts. The V gene is TRBV5-1, the J gene TRBJ2-1; 7 bases are a match to TRBD2. Germline trimming cut 3 bases from V and 0 bases from J; bases unmatched to any gene: 6. Germline V gene sequence: CDR1 SGHRS, CDR2 YFSETQ. The CDR3 has 16 residues. The CDR3 spells CASSSTSASSYNEQFF. The DNA of the CDR3 is TGCGCCAGCAGCTCCACTAGCGCGAGCTCCTACAATGAGCAGTTCTTC.

This clonotype was observed many times. The V and J genes are TRBV6-1 and TRBJ2-7; TRBD2 is a possible D gene (6 bases). The V end was cut by 6 bases, the J end by 2 bases, with 23 bases between. Germline V gives CDR1 MNHNS, CDR2 SASEGT. The CDR3 is 17 amino acids. This chain's CDR3 is CASSPGSFGTFTYEQYF. Written as DNA, the CDR3 is TGTGCCAGCAGCCCTGGTTCCTTCGGGACTTTTACCTACGAGCAGTACTTC.

This clonotype was observed many times. The V and J genes are TRBV25-1 and TRBJ1-5; 7 bases are a match to TRBD1. After removal of 3 bases from V and 1 base from J, the junction contained 0 bases not matched to a gene. Germline V lookup: CDR1 MGHDK, CDR2 SYGVNS. The CDR3 extends over 14 amino acids. CDR3 region: CASSETGSNQPQHF. DNA for the CDR3: TGTGCCAGCAGTGAGACAGGGAGCAATCAGCCCCAGCATTTT.

This clonotype was seen repeatedly, ten times or more. The rearrangement links TRBV4-1 to TRBJ1-4; 9 nucleotides agree with TRBD1. Germline lookup yields CDR1 MGHRA and CDR2 YSYEKL. CDR3 length: 18 residues. Germline trimming cut 0 bases from V and 4 bases from J; bases unmatched to any gene: 9. This chain's CDR3 is CASSQDPRTGALNEKLFF. DNA for the CDR3: TGCGCCAGCAGCCAAGATCCCCGGACAGGGGCCCTTAATGAAAAACTGTTTTTT.

Ten or more counts support this clonotype. The chain recombines TRBV11-2 with TRBJ2-1; tentatively, D is TRBD1 or TRBD2 (5 bases each). The V and J ends lost 2 bases and 9 bases respectively, with 23 bases between them. The CDR3 contains 17 residues. CDR1 and CDR2 from the germline V gene are SGHAT and FQNNGV. CDR3 region: CASSLWGTSTRGGEQFF. CDR3 nucleotide sequence: TGTGCCAGCAGCTTATGGGGGACCTCGACTCGGGGTGGTGAGCAGTTCTTC.

The chain couples TRBV24-1 to TRBJ2-1; D remains ambiguous. The CDR3 consists of 14 residues. CDR1 and CDR2 from the germline V gene are KGHDR and SFDVKD. V lost 2 bases and J 1 base, leaving 5 bases between the germline ends. The CDR3: CATSDSRSYNEQFF. The CDR3 DNA sequence: TGTGCCACCAGTGATTCCCGGTCCTACAATGAGCAGTTCTTC.

At least ten counts were recorded for this clonotype. The chain employs TRBV20-1 and TRBJ1-5; D is uncertain. Per germline, CDR1 DFQATT and CDR2 SNEGSKA (reference sequence). Trimming cost V 0 bases and J 2 bases, with 17 bases left between them. This CDR3 is built from 17 residues. The CDR3 spells CSARDLSSLARNQPQHF. CDR3 bases: TGCAGTGCTAGAGATCTATCCAGTCTAGCGCGCAATCAGCCCCAGCATTTT.

This clonotype was seen a handful of times. The chain uses TRBV5-1 and TRBJ1-3; D is unresolved. The CDR3 sequence is 12 residues long. The germline CDR1 and CDR2 sequences are SGHRS and YFSETQ. Trimming shortened V by 4 bases and J by 7 bases, and 9 bases separated the two germline ends. The CDR3 spells CASSQDGNTIYF. In DNA form, the CDR3 reads TGCGCCAGCAGCCAGGACGGGAACACCATATATTTT.

The chain has TRBV20-1 and TRBJ1-1; a possible D gene is TRBD1 (5 bases). From germline, CDR1 is DFQATT and CDR2 SNEGSKA (reference sequence). The CDR3 covers 15 residues. CDR3 sequence (DNA): TGCCGTCCAAAGGATTATGGGGGGAGGGAGACTGAAGCTTTCTTT. The encoded protein is CRPKDYGGRETEAFF.

A single count supports this clonotype. This chain connects TRBV5-1 to TRBJ2-1; D is ambiguous. The CDR3 runs to 13 residues. Germline V gene lookup returns CDR1 SGHRS and CDR2 YFSETQ. Trimming pared 3 bases from V and 7 bases from J, leaving 11 bases between. CDR3 protein: CASSSPSRNEQFF. The CDR3 DNA reads TGCGCCAGCAGCTCCCCTAGTCGGAATGAGCAGTTCTTC. Looking up the rest from reference TRBV5-1 and TRBJ2-1 gives the full variable domain: KAGVTQTPRYLIKTRGQQVTLSCSPISGHRSVSWYQQTPGQGLQFLFEYFSETQRNKGNFPGRFSGRQFSNSRSEMNVSTLELGDSALYLCASSSPSRNEQFFGPGTRLTVL.

The V call is TRBV28, the J call TRBJ1-2; D uncertain. Germline-derived CDR1 and CDR2 are MDHEN and SYDVKM. Trimming took 9 bases from V and 8 from J, leaving 4 bases between them. This CDR3 has 8 residues. The CDR3 loop reads CARGGYTF. The CDR3 region has the DNA TGTGCCAGAGGGGGCTACACCTTC.

This clonotype appeared a few times. The genes are TRBV29-1 and TRBJ2-3; D gene ambiguous. Germline V gene data show CDR1 as SQVTM and CDR2 as ANQGSEA. CDR3 size: 13 residues. V lost 1 base and J lost 4, with 9 bases in between. Here the CDR3 reads CSVEVGGADTQYF. The CDR3, as DNA: TGCAGCGTTGAAGTCGGCGGAGCAGATACGCAGTATTTT.

The V call is TRBV12-3 or TRBV12-4, the J call TRBJ1-2; D remains ambiguous. Trimming left V 7 bases short and J 3 bases short, with 12 bases between. The CDR3 extends over 13 amino acids. CDR3 in amino acids: CASTKERDYGYTF. The CDR3 nucleotides read TGTGCCAGCACCAAAGAAAGGGACTATGGCTACACCTTC.